A selection of T cell receptor beta chains follows, all from one sample in a study of PD-1 blockade in classical Hodgkin lymphoma. Repertoires were generated with immunoSEQ multiplex PCR, while TCRdb's copy carries only in-frame clones and drops some. Of 6,000 to 9,500 clones in the sample, around 80% were seen once. Material: peripheral blood mononuclear cells (PBMCs), obtained at baseline. All receptors derive from a human donor with classical Hodgkin lymphoma. The CDR3 runs from the conserved cysteine through the conserved F or W. The D gene is left open where the match is weak. Size values are once, few and many counts, or a class for expanded clones, and some rows have none.

d_gene	j_gene	abundance	v_gene	CDR3aa	CDR3nt
NA	TRBJ1-2	NA	TRBV5-1	CASSLEEPYGYTF	TGCGCCAGCAGCTTGGAGGAGCCCTATGGCTACACCTTC
NA	TRBJ1-3	NA	TRBV7-2	CASSLKQVSGNTIYF	TGTGCCAGCAGCTTAAAACAAGTCTCTGGAAACACCATATATTTT
NA	TRBJ2-2	NA	TRBV13	CASSLGKNTGELFF	TGTGCCAGCAGCTTAGGCAAGAACACCGGGGAGCTGTTTTTT
TRBD1	TRBJ1-6	NA	TRBV30	CAWSNFPGQGPPGLHF	TGTGCCTGGAGTAACTTTCCGGGACAGGGACCTCCGGGCCTCCACTTT
NA	TRBJ2-2	NA	TRBV6-5	CASSYRAANTGELFF	TGTGCCAGCAGTTACAGGGCGGCGAACACCGGGGAGCTGTTTTTT
NA	TRBJ1-1	NA	TRBV7-9	CASSSGLTDEAFF	TGTGCCAGCAGCTCGGGGCTGACAGATGAAGCTTTCTTT
TRBD2	TRBJ2-3	NA	TRBV9	CASSPSGRTDTQYF	TGTGCCAGCAGCCCTAGCGGGAGAACAGATACGCAGTATTTT
NA	TRBJ1-5	NA	TRBV4-1	CASSQVIGDFGNQPQHF	TGCGCCAGCAGCCAAGTCATCGGGGATTTCGGCAATCAGCCCCAGCATTTT
NA	TRBJ1-2	NA	TRBV6-5	CASTLTEGGGGYTF	TGTGCCAGCACCCTTACGGAGGGGGGCGGGGGCTACACCTTC
NA	TRBJ1-1	NA	TRBV9	CASSAWGTETEAFF	TGTGCCAGCAGCGCGTGGGGGACGGAGACTGAAGCTTTCTTT
NA	TRBJ2-5	NA	TRBV6-5	CASSFLPLGETQYF	TGTGCCAGCAGTTTCCTTCCCTTGGGGGAGACCCAGTACTTC
TRBD2	TRBJ2-2	NA	TRBV10-2	CASSRLAEGTGELFF	TGCGCCAGCAGTCGACTAGCCGAGGGCACCGGGGAGCTGTTTTTT
TRBD2	TRBJ2-7	few	TRBV27	CASTPAGGLGEQYF	TGTGCCAGCACTCCGGCGGGGGGTTTGGGGGAGCAGTACTTC
NA	TRBJ2-7	few	TRBV5-6	CASSKTGAPYEQYF	TGTGCCAGCAGCAAAACGGGGGCTCCCTACGAGCAGTACTTC
NA	TRBJ2-5	NA	TRBV7-9	CASSSRREKETQYF	TGTGCCAGCAGCTCTCGCAGAGAAAAAGAGACCCAGTACTTC
NA	TRBJ2-5	NA	TRBV19	CASSIPGRGPRGGETQYF	TGTGCCAGTAGTATTCCGGGGCGGGGTCCGAGAGGGGGAGAGACCCAGTACTTC
TRBD2	TRBJ2-7	few	TRBV7-2	CASSPPGLAGDEQYF	TGTGCCAGCAGCCCCCCGGGACTAGCGGGAGACGAGCAGTACTTC
NA	TRBJ1-2	NA	TRBV14	CASSPLASPGQGRLGYTF	TGTGCCAGCAGCCCTCTGGCCTCCCCGGGACAAGGTCGCCTTGGCTACACCTTC
NA	TRBJ2-5	NA	TRBV5-1	CASSFGLGDQETQYF	TGCGCCAGCAGCTTTGGTCTGGGGGACCAAGAGACCCAGTACTTC
NA	TRBJ1-6	NA	TRBV14	CASSLYENSPLHF	TGTGCCAGCAGCCTTTATGAGAATTCACCCCTCCACTTT
NA	TRBJ2-3	NA	TRBV9	CASSVAPWGGTDTQYF	TGTGCCAGCAGCGTAGCTCCGTGGGGGGGCACAGATACGCAGTATTTT
NA	TRBJ1-1	NA	TRBV29-1	CSVLAGATEAFF	TGCAGCGTACTCGCCGGGGCTACTGAAGCTTTCTTT
TRBD2	TRBJ2-5	NA	TRBV19	CASNSGRASAQGAQYF	TGTGCCAGTAATAGCGGGAGGGCCTCCGCCCAGGGGGCCCAGTACTTC
NA	TRBJ2-6	NA	TRBV4-3	CASSQTRVSGANVLTF	TGCGCCAGCAGCCAAACCAGGGTCTCTGGGGCCAACGTCCTGACTTTC
NA	TRBJ1-5	NA	TRBV7-9	CASSLGTVGGQPQHF	TGTGCCAGCAGCTTAGGGACGGTAGGGGGTCAGCCCCAGCATTTT
TRBD2	TRBJ2-2	few	TRBV5-4	CASSLPSGRASAGELFF	TGTGCCAGCAGCCTACCTAGCGGGAGGGCCTCGGCCGGGGAGCTGTTTTTT
NA	TRBJ1-1	NA	TRBV7-4	CASHLGRETEAFF	TGTGCCAGCCATCTTGGGAGGGAAACTGAAGCTTTCTTT
NA	TRBJ1-2	NA	TRBV6-5	CASGQGAIYGYTF	TGTGCCAGCGGCCAGGGTGCCATCTATGGCTACACCTTC
NA	TRBJ1-1	NA	TRBV27	CASSLRTGTIMNTEAFF	TGTGCCAGCAGTTTGCGTACCGGGACGATCATGAACACTGAAGCTTTCTTT
TRBD2	TRBJ2-1	NA	TRBV11-2	CASSNGRGLAGNNEQFF	TGTGCCAGCAGCAACGGGAGGGGACTAGCGGGTAACAATGAGCAGTTCTTC
NA	TRBJ1-2	once	TRBV6-5	CASSGQTYGYTF	TGTGCCAGCAGCGGACAGACCTATGGCTACACCTTC
TRBD1	TRBJ2-7	few	TRBV27	CASSSATGGLGEQYF	TGTGCCAGCAGTTCCGCGACAGGGGGCCTGGGCGAGCAGTACTTC
NA	TRBJ1-1	NA	TRBV2	CASSRSQRGNTEAFF	TGTGCCAGCAGTCGTTCTCAGAGGGGAAACACTGAAGCTTTCTTT
NA	TRBJ1-1	NA	TRBV6-5	CASSYSRGTEAFF	TGTGCCAGCAGTTACTCAAGGGGCACTGAAGCTTTCTTT
NA	TRBJ2-6	NA	TRBV5-1	CASSASGANVLTF	TGCGCCAGCAGCGCGTCTGGGGCCAACGTCCTGACTTTC
NA	TRBJ2-7	NA	TRBV7-2	CASSQAGYEQYF	TGTGCCAGCAGCCAAGCGGGTTACGAGCAGTACTTC
NA	TRBJ2-6	NA	TRBV5-5	CASPESVSHKSGQLLTF	TGTGCCAGCCCTGAGTCTGTCTCGCACAAATCGGGCCAACTCCTGACTTTC
NA	TRBJ1-2	NA	TRBV6-5	CASSPGGALRGYTF	TGTGCCAGCAGCCCGGGCGGAGCGCTTCGTGGCTACACCTTC
NA	TRBJ2-3	large	TRBV7-9	CASDYTGGADTQYF	TGTGCCAGCGATTATACCGGGGGTGCAGATACGCAGTATTTT
NA	TRBJ1-2	NA	TRBV27	CASSLSLSGAGYTF	TGTGCCAGCAGTTTAAGCCTATCGGGAGCTGGCTACACCTTC
NA	TRBJ1-5	NA	TRBV6-6	CASSPGTYQPQHF	TGTGCCAGCAGTCCCGGGACTTATCAGCCCCAGCATTTT